Following are 30 T cell receptor beta chains from one sample sequenced in a study of beta chain features in type 1 diabetes. Points from the study as a whole: The study found moderately but significantly shorter TCRB CDR3s in all four CD4+ subsets of Type 1 diabetes patients.

Expressed TCRB transcripts were sequenced after all isolated RNA was converted to cDNA. TCRdb keeps only in-frame clones here, not all; method: immunoSEQ multiplex PCR. Of about 660,000 clones listed, over 13% are singletons. These receptors have no known antigen. Input material: naive CD4+ T cells from blood. These receptor sequences come from a man aged 18 to 29 with type 1 diabetes.

The genes are TRBV6-5 and TRBJ2-1; D perhaps matches TRBD1 (6 bases). This CDR3 is 14 amino acids long. V lost 0 bases to trimming and J lost 15 bases, with 18 bases between them. Per germline, CDR1 MNHEY and CDR2 SVGAGI. The CDR3 spells CASSYSERTGNRFF. The CDR3 bases are TGTGCCAGCAGTTACTCGGAGCGTACAGGGAACAGGTTCTTC.

Turning to this clone: In the same sample, other DNA sequences code for this CDR3. This chain joins TRBV28 and TRBJ2-7; D call uncertain. The CDR3 covers 12 residues. Trimming left V 1 base short and J 3 bases short, with 4 bases between. The germline CDR1 and CDR2 sequences are MDHEN and SYDVKM. CDR3 protein: CASSLSRYEQYF. CDR3 DNA: TGTGCCAGCAGTTTATCCCGCTACGAGCAGTACTTC.

This clone was recorded a few times. CDR3 sequence (DNA): TGTGCCACCAGTTACGACATACAAGAGACCCAGTACTTC. Its translation is CATSYDIQETQYF. This rearrangement joins TRBV15 to TRBJ2-5; D is uncertain. The ends were cut back, 6 bases at V and 2 bases at J, with 10 bases in the middle. The CDR3 runs 13 residues. The germline CDR1 and CDR2 sequences are LNHNV and YYDKDF (reference sequence).

This clone was counted between two and nine times. J is TRBJ2-4 and V is TRBV9; D possibly matches TRBD1 or TRBD2 (5 bases each). The length of the CDR3 is 14 residues. The germline V gene encodes CDR1 SGDLS and CDR2 YYNGEE. V lost 3 bases to trimming and J lost 0 bases, with 7 bases between them. The CDR3 region is CASSAGTAKNIQYF. CDR3 bases: TGTGCCAGCAGCGCCGGGACAGCCAAAAACATTCAGTACTTC.

This chain connects TRBV7-9 to TRBJ2-3; the match to TRBD1 covers 9 bases. Germline loops: CDR1 SEHNR, CDR2 FQNEAQ (reference sequence). V shed 1 base, J shed 4 bases, and the junction held 3 bases outside the gene matches. The CDR3 is 15 amino acids. CDR3 in amino acids: CASSLEQGASDTQYF. The CDR3 DNA is TGTGCCAGCAGCTTAGAACAGGGGGCCTCAGATACGCAGTATTTT.

In nucleotides, the CDR3 is TGCGCCAGCAGCCCCGGGACAGGGACCTACAATGAGCAGTTCTTC. This translates into CASSPGTGTYNEQFF. V gene TRBV5-1 combines with J gene TRBJ2-1; TRBD1 aligns across 9 bases. This CDR3 is 15 amino acids long. Unmatched junction bases numbered 4, after V lost 4 bases and J lost 2 bases. Looked up from germline, CDR1 is SGHRS and CDR2 is YFSETQ.

This clone was seen a handful of times. V is TRBV28 and J is TRBJ2-1; no clear D gene. V gave up 2 bases and J gave up 6 bases, with 11 bases separating them. Looked up from germline, CDR1 is MDHEN and CDR2 is SYDVKM. CDR3 length: 14 residues. The DNA for the CDR3 is TGTGCCAGCAGTTTAGCCCGGATTTTCAATGAGCAGTTCTTC. It encodes CASSLARIFNEQFF.

This clone was observed a few times. J is TRBJ2-7 and V is TRBV5-1; D perhaps matches TRBD1 (5 bases). This CDR3 has 14 amino acids. Looked up from germline, CDR1 is SGHRS and CDR2 is YFSETQ. With 0 bases removed from V and 3 bases from J, the gap between germline ends came to 10 bases. The CDR3 spells CASSLEWQGYEQYF. As DNA, the CDR3 is TGCGCCAGCAGCTTGGAATGGCAGGGCTACGAGCAGTACTTC.

There are a few counts of this clone. The chain joins TRBV28 to TRBJ1-2; 7 bases agree with TRBD1. This CDR3 spans 13 amino acids. V was clipped by 5 bases and J by 5 bases; unmatched bases: 5. Germline assignment: CDR1 MDHEN and CDR2 SYDVKM. In nucleotides, the CDR3 is TGTGCCAGCAGTCTGGCAGGGGGGTATGGCTACACCTTC. Translating gives CASSLAGGYGYTF.

This clone was detected only a few times. The chain is built from TRBV5-1 and TRBJ1-1; D not resolved. Germline lookup yields CDR1 SGHRS and CDR2 YFSETQ. Trimming took 0 bases from V and 4 from J, leaving 19 bases between them. The CDR3 is made up of 17 amino acids. The CDR3 reads CASSLGGGRHLSTEAFF. CDR3 DNA: TGCGCCAGCAGCTTGGGTGGAGGCCGGCATTTGAGCACTGAAGCTTTCTTT.

The chain couples TRBV6-4 to TRBJ2-4; 7 bases are shared with TRBD1. Germline V CDR1 and CDR2: MRHNA, SNTAGT. The V segment lost 5 bases and the J segment 7 bases; nucleotides outside the gene matches: 8. The CDR3 totals 14 residues. The CDR3, as DNA: TGTGCCAGCAGTCAGACCGGGACAGATAACATTCAGTACTTC. This sequence encodes CASSQTGTDNIQYF.

The chain combines TRBV18 with TRBJ2-2; 8 bases are shared with TRBD2. Trimming cost V 6 bases and J 0 bases; bases outside gene matches: 6. The CDR3 runs 16 residues. The germline gives CDR1 KGHSH, CDR2 LQKENI. This chain's CDR3 is CASSPAGASNTGELFF. The DNA for the CDR3 is TGTGCCAGCTCGCCAGCGGGAGCTTCGAACACCGGGGAGCTGTTTTTT.

The rearrangement uses TRBV29-1 and TRBJ1-1; 9 nucleotides match TRBD1. CDR3 length: 12 amino acids. Losses at the gene ends were 7 bases for V and 1 base for J; bases not matched to a gene: 1. Looked up from germline, CDR1 is SQVTM and CDR2 is ANQGSEA. CDR3 loop: CSGDRENTEAFF. CDR3 sequence (DNA): TGCAGCGGGGACAGGGAGAACACTGAAGCTTTCTTT.

This chain connects TRBV30 to TRBJ2-5; TRBD2 agrees at 7 bases. Germline trimming cut 2 bases from V and 2 bases from J; bases unmatched to any gene: 11. The CDR3 contains 16 residues. Germline-derived CDR1 and CDR2 are GTSNPN and SVGIG (reference sequence). CDR3 nucleotides: TGTGCCTGGAGTATGGGTAACGGGGGAGGGCAAGAGACCCAGTACTTC. It translates to CAWSMGNGGGQETQYF.

This clone showed up just a few times. The rearrangement uses TRBV7-9 and TRBJ1-5, with 7 positions matching TRBD1. There are 16 residues in the CDR3. After removal of 5 bases from V and 1 base from J, the junction contained 8 bases not matched to a gene. CDR1 is SEHNR and CDR2 is FQNEAQ in the germline V gene (reference sequence). In nucleotides, the CDR3 is TGTGCCAGCAGCCATGGACAGGTTGGAAGCAATCAGCCCCAGCATTTT. Translating gives CASSHGQVGSNQPQHF.

This clone was picked up a small number of times. This chain uses TRBV30 with TRBJ2-2; D is undetermined. The CDR3 consists of 13 residues. Trimming removed 3 bases at V and 1 base at J, with 6 bases between. Germline values: CDR1 GTSNPN, CDR2 SVGIG (reference sequence). The CDR3 DNA follows: TGTGCCTGGAGCAAGGTGAACACCGGGGAGCTGTTTTTT. Residues: CAWSKVNTGELFF.

The sample holds a few counts of this clone. The chain links TRBV6-6 to TRBJ2-7, with 7 bases lining up with TRBD2. The CDR3 contains 15 residues. The V gene's germline CDR1 is MNHNY and CDR2 SVGAGI (reference sequence). J lost 2 bases, V lost 0 bases, and 4 bases had no gene match. The CDR3 bases are TGTGCCAGCAGTTACTCGACTCTAGCGGCCTACGAGCAGTACTTC. Residues: CASSYSTLAAYEQYF.

The chain couples TRBV7-9 to TRBJ2-1, with D hard to call. Germline CDR1 is SEHNR and CDR2 is FQNEAQ (reference sequence). The CDR3 contains 14 residues. With 3 bases removed from V and 7 bases from J, the gap between germline ends came to 13 bases. The CDR3 nucleotides are TGTGCCAGCAGCTTCCCACTAACCGGAAATGAGCAGTTCTTC. Its translation: CASSFPLTGNEQFF.

The chain combines TRBV11-2 with TRBJ2-1; no clear D. Trimming cost V 2 bases and J 4 bases, with 6 bases left between them. Looked up from germline, CDR1 is SGHAT and CDR2 is FQNNGV. The CDR3 loop spans 13 amino acids. CDR3 bases: TGTGCCAGCAGCTTAAGTCTTTACAATGAGCAGTTCTTC. It translates to CASSLSLYNEQFF.

This chain links TRBV27 with TRBJ1-5, with D unresolved. The CDR3 sequence is 16 residues long. Germline CDR1 MNHEY, CDR2 SMNVEV (reference sequence). Trimming took 6 bases from V and 3 from J, leaving 18 bases between them. The CDR3 coding sequence is TGTGCCAGCAGCCCGGCGGGCAGGAGTCTCAATCAGCCCCAGCATTTT. Amino acid sequence: CASSPAGRSLNQPQHF.

This chain connects TRBV2 to TRBJ2-1; D is unclear. Germline V gives CDR1 SNHLY, CDR2 FYNNEI. The V and J ends lost 4 bases and 0 bases respectively, with 13 bases between them. There are 16 residues in the CDR3. The chain's CDR3 is CASSVSPLSSYNEQFF. The DNA for the CDR3 is TGTGCCAGCAGTGTTTCACCCTTAAGCTCCTACAATGAGCAGTTCTTC. Full variable domain (missing parts from reference TRBV2 and TRBJ2-1): EPEVTQTPSHQVTQMGQEVILRCVPISNHLYFYWYRQILGQKVEFLVSFYNNEISEKSEIFDDQFSVERPDGSNFTLKIRSTKLEDSAMYFCASSVSPLSSYNEQFFGPGTRLTVL.

The V gene is TRBV5-1, the J gene TRBJ2-6; D gene ambiguous. CDR3 length: 15 residues. Germline values: CDR1 SGHRS, CDR2 YFSETQ. V lost 4 bases and J lost 4, with 12 bases in between. CDR3 sequence reads: CASSPDTSGANVLTF. The CDR3 nucleotides are TGCGCCAGCAGCCCCGATACGTCCGGGGCCAACGTCCTGACTTTC. Supplemented by reference TRBV5-1 and TRBJ2-6, the full variable domain reads KAGVTQTPRYLIKTRGQQVTLSCSPISGHRSVSWYQQTPGQGLQFLFEYFSETQRNKGNFPGRFSGRQFSNSRSEMNVSTLELGDSALYLCASSPDTSGANVLTFGAGSRLTVL.

The sample holds a few counts of this clone. This chain connects TRBV27 to TRBJ1-2, with 7 bases identical to TRBD1. The CDR3 consists of 13 residues. Germline CDR1 reads MNHEY; CDR2 reads SMNVEV (reference sequence). V shed 5 bases and J 4 bases; nucleotides not matched to a gene: 4. CDR3: CASSRDSLYGYTF. The DNA of the CDR3 is TGTGCCAGCAGTCGGGACAGCCTCTATGGCTACACCTTC.

There are a few counts of this clone. The genes are TRBV29-1 and TRBJ2-2, with 12 bases fitting TRBD2. Per germline, CDR1 SQVTM and CDR2 ANQGSEA. Unmatched junction bases numbered 10, after V lost 7 bases and J lost 7 bases. The CDR3 is made up of 15 amino acids. In nucleotides, the CDR3 is TGCAGCGGTCATACTAGCGGGAGGATGGGCGGGGAGCTGTTTTTT. Translated: CSGHTSGRMGGELFF.

This clone was picked up a small number of times. V and J are TRBV5-4 and TRBJ2-7; D unclear. The V end lost 2 bases, the J end lost 0 bases, and 12 bases lay between the germline ends. Germline-derived CDR1 and CDR2 are SGHNT and YYREEE (reference sequence). The CDR3 runs to 15 residues. CDR3 coding DNA: TGTGCCAGCAGCTTAAGGTCGGGCAGCTCCTACGAGCAGTACTTC. As protein: CASSLRSGSSYEQYF.

This clone was observed a few times. The chain couples TRBV6-5 to TRBJ2-1; tentatively, D is TRBD1 (6 bases). The CDR3 covers 15 residues. Per the germline V gene, CDR1 is MNHEY and CDR2 is SVGAGI. With 6 bases removed from V and 6 bases from J, the gap between germline ends came to 18 bases. CDR3 region: CASSRDRFRFNEQFF. The CDR3 nucleotides read TGTGCCAGCAGCCGCGACAGGTTCCGATTCAATGAGCAGTTCTTC.

This clone occurred a few times. The chain couples TRBV9 to TRBJ2-3; TRBD1 matches 10 bases. Germline trimming cut 4 bases from V and 4 bases from J; bases unmatched to any gene: 9. This CDR3 is 16 amino acids long. Germline V gene lookup returns CDR1 SGDLS and CDR2 YYNGEE. CDR3 region: CASSLIPGQGPDTQYF. The CDR3 nucleotides read TGTGCCAGCAGCCTAATCCCGGGACAGGGGCCAGATACGCAGTATTTT.

Concerning this clone itself: Compared with germline, one end of the junction differs, possibly owing to a read error. This sequence joins TRBV7-7 and TRBJ2-5; weak D call: TRBD1 (5 bases). Germline CDR1 is SSHAT and CDR2 is FNYEAQ (reference sequence). The CDR3 is 15 amino acids. The CDR3 bases are TGTGCTAGCAGCTTAGTGACAGAAGTAGGGGAGACCCAGTACTTC. As protein: CASSLVTEVGETQYF.

This clone has a handful of counts. The chain is built from TRBV4-2 and TRBJ1-1; 12 nucleotides match TRBD1. Germline CDR1 reads LGHNA; CDR2 reads YNFKEQ. This CDR3 is 16 amino acids long. With V trimmed by 5 bases and J by 4 bases, 8 bases remained unmatched. CDR3: CASSSGQGASSTEAFF. In nucleotides, the CDR3 is TGTGCCAGCAGCTCGGGACAGGGGGCATCATCCACTGAAGCTTTCTTT.

The V and J genes are TRBV30 and TRBJ1-4; TRBD1 matches at 8 bases. V was clipped by 1 base and J by 8 bases; unmatched bases: 6. Germline V CDR1 and CDR2: GTSNPN, SVGIG (reference sequence). The CDR3 has 14 residues. CDR3 nucleotide sequence: TGTGCCTGGAGTGGGACAGGGCGAGAGGAAAAACTGTTTTTT. Protein: CAWSGTGREEKLFF.